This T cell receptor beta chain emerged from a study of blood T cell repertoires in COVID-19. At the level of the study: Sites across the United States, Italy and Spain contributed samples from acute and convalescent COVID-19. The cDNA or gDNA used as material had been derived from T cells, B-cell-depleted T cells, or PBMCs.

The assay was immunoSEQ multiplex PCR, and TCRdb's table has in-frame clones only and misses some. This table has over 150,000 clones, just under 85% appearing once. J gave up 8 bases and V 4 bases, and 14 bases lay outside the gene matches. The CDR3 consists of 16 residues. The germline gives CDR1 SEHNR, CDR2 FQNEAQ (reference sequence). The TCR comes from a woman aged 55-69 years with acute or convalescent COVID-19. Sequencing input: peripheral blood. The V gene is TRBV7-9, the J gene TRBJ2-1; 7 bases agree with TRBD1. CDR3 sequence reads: CASSSRTGQTVHEQFF. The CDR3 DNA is TGTGCCAGCAGCTCGCGGACAGGCCAAACAGTACATGAGCAGTTCTTC.